The 3 T cell receptor beta chains given below trace back to one sample, sequenced in a study of cytomegalovirus exposure and HLA in healthy donors. The primer mix had 60 Vbeta and 13 Jbeta primers. Sequencing was performed with immunoSEQ multiplex PCR; in TCRdb, only in-frame clones are kept and a portion is missing. Of 99,000 or so clones listed, 75% to 90% are singletons. Input material: PBMCs. These receptors all come from a man aged 25 to 45 in good health and CMV-seropositive.

The chain joins TRBV2 to TRBJ1-5; 8 nucleotides agree with TRBD1. After removal of 3 bases from V and 2 bases from J, the junction contained 6 bases not matched to a gene. The germline gives CDR1 SNHLY, CDR2 FYNNEI. The CDR3 sequence is 16 residues long. In DNA, the CDR3 is TGTGCCAGCAGTGAGGGCAGGGGGCGCGGCAATCAGCCCCAGCATTTT. This encodes CASSEGRGRGNQPQHF.

This clone has only a few counts. The rearrangement links TRBV6-5 to TRBJ1-1; D unclear. The germline gives CDR1 MNHEY, CDR2 SVGAGI. The CDR3 length is 13 residues. Trimming removed 2 bases at V and 8 bases at J, with 12 bases between. The CDR3 region has the DNA TGTGCCAGCAGTTACGAGGTCTCAAGAGAAGCTTTCTTT. It is translated as CASSYEVSREAFF.

The rearrangement links TRBV6-1 to TRBJ1-5; 7 positions match TRBD1. The CDR3 has 13 amino acids. CDR1 is MNHNS, CDR2 SASEGT, per germline. Trimming cost V 6 bases and J 6 bases; bases outside gene matches: 5. CDR3 sequence (DNA): TGTGCCAGCAGACAGGGGCCTGGTCAGCCCCAGCATTTT. Residues: CASRQGPGQPQHF.